This TCR beta chain was sequenced for a study of blood T cell repertoires in COVID-19. Study-level information: The origin of the acute and convalescent COVID-19 samples was the United States, Italy and Spain. Sample material is recorded as cDNA or gDNA derived from T cells, B-cell-depleted T cells, or PBMCs.

The CDR3 extends over 15 amino acids. With V trimmed by 5 bases and J by 4 bases, 8 bases remained unmatched. Germline values: CDR1 SGHRS, CDR2 YFSETQ. In the original workflow: Estimated nucleated cell counts came from reference gene primer amplification. The table came from immunoSEQ multiplex PCR; TCRdb's copy has only in-frame clones and leaves some out. From that table come the V and J calls and clone size; the DNA was used to work out D and trimming. The sample consists of over 45,000 clones, about 92% of them appearing once. The chain carries TRBV5-1 and TRBJ1-5; 8 bases agree with TRBD1. This receptor was taken from a woman over 75 with acute or convalescent COVID-19. Sequencing used peripheral blood. CDR3 in DNA: TGCGCCAGCAGGGATGGGACAGGAGATAATCAGCCCCAGCATTTT. It codes for CASRDGTGDNQPQHF. Filled out from reference TRBV5-1 and TRBJ1-5, the complete variable domain reads KAGVTQTPRYLIKTRGQQVTLSCSPISGHRSVSWYQQTPGQGLQFLFEYFSETQRNKGNFPGRFSGRQFSNSRSEMNVSTLELGDSALYLCASRDGTGDNQPQHFGDGTRLSIL.